Detailed here is one T cell receptor (beta chain). What it binds is not known. Sequencing was performed with immunoSEQ multiplex PCR; in TCRdb, only in-frame clones are kept and a portion is missing. Among about 1.5 million clones listed, around 98% were seen once. The CDR3 contains 13 residues. CDR1 is KGHSH and CDR2 is LQKENI in the germline V gene. J gave up 10 bases and V 3 bases, and 4 bases lay outside the gene matches. The sample comes from a study of shared clonotypes between healthy human individuals. Study-level results: Across subsets, estimated richness was generally greater for naive than for memory populations. Sampling covered nothing but blood. Tissue TCR repertoires likely differ from those found in blood.

The specimen was naive CD4+ T cells sorted from blood. Subset: CD45RA+ positively selected. This sequence was found in a man aged 30-40 years in good health. This chain links TRBV18 with TRBJ1-4, with 8 bases lining up with TRBD1. CDR3 loop: CASSPADRVKLFF. The CDR3 bases are TGTGCCAGCTCACCGGCGGACAGGGTAAAACTGTTTTTT.